These 11 T cell receptor beta chains originate from one sample sequenced in a study of identifying expanded T cells in peripheral blood. Method: immunoSEQ multiplex PCR; TCRdb's copy keeps in-frame clones and lacks some. The sample lists under 100,000 clones; roughly 84% were seen once. Specimen: blood. These receptors were taken from a person aged 18 to 70 in good health.

The chain is built from TRBV2 and TRBJ2-5; TRBD2 agrees at 8 bases. CDR3 length equals 15 residues. The junction had 11 bases not matched to a gene; V was cut back by 6 bases and J by 5 bases. Germline loops: CDR1 SNHLY, CDR2 FYNNEI. The CDR3 loop reads CASRYSGGARETQYF. In DNA form, the CDR3 reads TGTGCCAGCAGATACAGCGGGGGTGCTCGGGAGACCCAGTACTTC.

In this sample, this clone turned up a few times. The chain links TRBV10-1 to TRBJ1-1, with unresolved D. V dropped 2 bases and J dropped 10 bases, with 11 bases sitting between them. Per germline, CDR1 WNHNN and CDR2 SYGVQD (reference sequence). This CDR3 is built from 12 residues. The CDR3 is CASSEADRGAFF. CDR3 sequence (DNA): TGCGCCAGCAGTGAGGCGGACCGAGGAGCTTTCTTT.

The chain recombines TRBV6-6 with TRBJ1-3, with a possible D match to TRBD1 (5 bases). The V gene's germline CDR1 is MNHNY and CDR2 SVGAGI (reference sequence). CDR3 length: 14 amino acids. Trimming removed 4 bases from V and 0 bases from J, with 7 bases in between. The CDR3 DNA reads TGTGCCAGCAGTTTAGGGGACTCTGGAAACACCATATATTTT. This encodes CASSLGDSGNTIYF.

The CDR3 is CASSLDRSYEQYF. The CDR3 DNA sequence: TGTGCCAGCAGCCTAGACAGGTCCTACGAGCAGTACTTC. V usage is TRBV7-9 and J usage is TRBJ2-7; D possibly corresponds to TRBD1 (6 bases). Trimming took 5 bases from V and 1 from J, leaving 9 bases between them. Germline values: CDR1 SEHNR, CDR2 FQNEAQ (reference sequence). The CDR3 has 13 amino acids.

CDR3 protein: CASSLGQGRTGELFF. CDR3 DNA: TGTGCCAGCAGTCTGGGACAGGGGAGAACCGGGGAGCTGTTTTTT. The V call is TRBV6-1, the J call TRBJ2-2; 10 bases line up with TRBD1. Germline V gene lookup returns CDR1 MNHNS and CDR2 SASEGT. CDR3 length equals 15 residues. The V and J ends lost 5 bases and 5 bases, in that order; junction bases with no gene match: 5.

The genes are TRBV14 and TRBJ2-5, with TRBD1 matching over 8 bases. Per germline, CDR1 SGHDN and CDR2 FVKESK. The CDR3 consists of 15 residues. The J segment lost 3 bases and the V segment lost 5 bases, leaving 8 bases of the junction unmatched. For the CDR3, the DNA is TGTGCCAGCAGCACCGACAGGGGTAGGAAAGAGACCCAGTACTTC. Translated, it gives CASSTDRGRKETQYF.

The chain recombines TRBV11-2 with TRBJ2-2, with D unresolved. Trimming removed 6 bases at V and 6 bases at J, with 14 bases between. The length of the CDR3 is 14 residues. Germline assignment: CDR1 SGHAT and CDR2 FQNNGV. The CDR3 loop is CASSPWAGPGELFF. The DNA for the CDR3 is TGTGCCAGCAGTCCCTGGGCCGGTCCCGGGGAGCTGTTTTTT.

This sequence joins TRBV7-2 and TRBJ1-4, with TRBD1 as a possible D gene (6 bases). This CDR3 region has 14 residues. V lost 5 bases and J 4 bases, leaving 11 bases between the germline ends. In germline, CDR1 is SGHTA, CDR2 FQGNSA. The CDR3 DNA is TGTGCCAGCAGCCGACAGGCCTTTAATGAAAAACTGTTTTTT. Its protein product is CASSRQAFNEKLFF.

The chain links TRBV7-2 to TRBJ2-7, with unresolved D. This CDR3 has 13 amino acids. The germline gives CDR1 SGHTA, CDR2 FQGNSA. V was trimmed by 0 bases and J by 2 bases, leaving 5 bases between them. The CDR3 sequence: CASSLASAYEQYF. The DNA for the CDR3 is TGTGCCAGCAGCTTAGCTTCCGCCTACGAGCAGTACTTC. Full variable domain (outside the CDR3, taken from reference TRBV7-2 and TRBJ2-7): GAGVSQSPSNKVTEKGKDVELRCDPISGHTALYWYRQSLGQGLEFLIYFQGNSAPDKSGLPSDRFSAERTGGSVSTLTIQRTQQEDSAVYLCASSLASAYEQYFGPGTRLTVT.

The genes are TRBV4-3 and TRBJ1-4; D unclear. Germline CDR1 LGHNA, CDR2 YSLEER. V was trimmed by 0 bases and J by 8 bases, leaving 13 bases between them. This CDR3 region has 15 residues. In DNA, the CDR3 is TGCGCCAGCAGCCAAGAGGGTTTGCCGGGCGAAAAACTGTTTTTT. This sequence encodes CASSQEGLPGEKLFF.

V and J are TRBV18 and TRBJ2-7, with a possible D match to TRBD1 (5 bases). CDR1 is KGHSH, CDR2 LQKENI, per germline. The CDR3 covers 15 residues. The V and J ends lost 0 bases and 1 base respectively, with 10 bases between them. DNA of the CDR3: TGTGCCAGCTCACCACCAAGGGGTACATCCTACGAGCAGTACTTC. As protein: CASSPPRGTSYEQYF.